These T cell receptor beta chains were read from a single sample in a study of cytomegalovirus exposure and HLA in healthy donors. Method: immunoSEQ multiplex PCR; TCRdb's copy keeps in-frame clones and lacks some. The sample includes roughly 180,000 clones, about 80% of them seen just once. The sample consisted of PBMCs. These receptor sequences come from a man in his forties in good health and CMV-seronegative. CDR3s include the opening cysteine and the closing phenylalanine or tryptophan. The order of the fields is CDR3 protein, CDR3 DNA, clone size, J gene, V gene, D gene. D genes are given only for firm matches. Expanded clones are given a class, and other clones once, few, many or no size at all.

CASSSVRELVEQFF,TGTGCCAGCAGCTCAGTGAGGGAGTTGGTTGAGCAGTTCTTC,NA,TRBJ2-1,TRBV7-2,NA
CASSQAPGQGRSIYF,TGCGCCAGCAGCCAAGCCCCGGGACAGGGGCGCTCCATATATTTT,NA,TRBJ1-3,TRBV4-1,TRBD1
CASSAETGNEQFF,TGCGCCAGCAGCGCCGAGACAGGCAATGAGCAGTTCTTC,NA,TRBJ2-1,TRBV5-1,NA
CASSLGSGEGEQYF,TGCGCCAGCAGCTTGGGTTCTGGCGAGGGCGAGCAGTACTTC,NA,TRBJ2-7,TRBV5-1,NA
CASSSAGGDTEAFF,TGTGCCAGCAGCTCCGCTGGGGGGGACACTGAAGCTTTCTTT,NA,TRBJ1-1,TRBV7-9,NA
CASSLGARSGSQYF,TGCGCCAGCAGCTTGGGGGCAAGATCGGGGTCCCAGTACTTC,NA,TRBJ2-5,TRBV5-1,NA
CASSYLDSNYGYTF,TGTGCCAGCAGTTACTTAGACTCTAACTATGGCTACACCTTC,NA,TRBJ1-2,TRBV6-5,NA
CASSLRYEQYF,TGTGCCAGCAGTTTACGCTACGAGCAGTACTTC,NA,TRBJ2-7,TRBV28,NA
CASSGDRVPYEQYF,TGTGCCAGCAGTGGGGACAGGGTCCCCTACGAGCAGTACTTC,once,TRBJ2-7,TRBV2,TRBD1
CASSLEADSYNEQFF,TGTGCCAGCAGCTTAGAGGCGGATTCCTACAATGAGCAGTTCTTC,NA,TRBJ2-1,TRBV7-2,NA
CASSLHLRDEQFF,TGTGCCAGCAGCTTACACCTCCGCGATGAGCAGTTCTTC,NA,TRBJ2-1,TRBV7-3,NA
CASSPYREGGNYGYTF,TGCGCCAGCAGCCCCTACAGGGAAGGGGGTAACTATGGCTACACCTTC,once,TRBJ1-2,TRBV4-1,NA
CACSRLNTEAFF,TGTGCCTGTAGTCGGTTGAACACTGAAGCTTTCTTT,NA,TRBJ1-1,TRBV30,NA
CASSQVNSYNSPLHF,TGCGCCAGCAGCCAAGTTAACTCCTATAATTCACCCCTCCACTTT,NA,TRBJ1-6,TRBV4-3,NA
CAWSPTGLARTIGDTQYF,TGTGCCTGGAGCCCAACGGGACTAGCGAGGACAATCGGAGATACGCAGTATTTT,NA,TRBJ2-3,TRBV30,TRBD2
CASSSSGGTSYEQYF,TGTGCCAGCAGCTCTAGCGGGGGTACCTCCTACGAGCAGTACTTC,NA,TRBJ2-7,TRBV13,TRBD2
CASSLGGHSARYGYTF,TGTGCCAGCAGCTTAGGGGGCCACTCCGCCCGCTATGGCTACACCTTC,NA,TRBJ1-2,TRBV7-2,NA
CSVDPTGTSGSNEQFF,TGCAGCGTTGATCCTACCGGGACTAGCGGGAGCAATGAGCAGTTCTTC,NA,TRBJ2-1,TRBV29-1,TRBD2
CASSLGTGGGVQYF,TGCGCCAGCAGCTTGGGGACAGGGGGCGGCGTGCAGTACTTC,once,TRBJ2-7,TRBV5-1,TRBD1
CASSHLGQPRGYTF,TGTGCCAGCAGCCACCTGGGGCAGCCCAGGGGCTACACCTTC,NA,TRBJ1-2,TRBV5-8,NA
CASSSSGQSYEQYF,TGTGCCAGCAGTTCCTCGGGACAGAGCTACGAGCAGTACTTC,NA,TRBJ2-7,TRBV6-5,TRBD1
CAVQQGYSYEQYF,TGTGCCGTCCAGCAGGGGTACTCCTACGAGCAGTACTTC,NA,TRBJ2-7,TRBV6-5,NA
CASSLEGRGGYGYTF,TGTGCCAGCAGCTTGGAGGGCAGGGGTGGCTATGGCTACACCTTC,NA,TRBJ1-2,TRBV5-4,NA
CASTHSGITDTQYF,TGTGCCAGCACCCATAGCGGGATCACAGATACGCAGTATTTT,NA,TRBJ2-3,TRBV7-2,TRBD2
CASSQEALSNPNYGYTF,TGCGCCAGCAGCCAAGAGGCACTTAGCAACCCTAACTATGGCTACACCTTC,NA,TRBJ1-2,TRBV4-1,NA
CSVEGTGGTEAFF,TGCAGCGTTGAGGGGACAGGGGGCACTGAAGCTTTCTTT,NA,TRBJ1-1,TRBV29-1,TRBD1
CAIRTGGSYEQYF,TGTGCCATCAGAACAGGGGGAAGCTACGAGCAGTACTTC,NA,TRBJ2-7,TRBV10-3,TRBD1
CSVVQENTEAFF,TGCAGCGTTGTTCAGGAGAACACTGAAGCTTTCTTT,NA,TRBJ1-1,TRBV29-1,NA
CASSLEGFEGNTEAFF,TGTGCCAGCAGTTTAGAAGGGTTTGAGGGGAACACTGAAGCTTTCTTT,NA,TRBJ1-1,TRBV27,NA
CASSSPYQGNTEAFF,TGTGCCAGCAGTTCGCCGTATCAGGGAAACACTGAAGCTTTCTTT,NA,TRBJ1-1,TRBV28,NA
CASSLGQQGNIQYF,TGTGCCAGCAGCTTAGGACAGCAGGGGAACATTCAGTACTTC,NA,TRBJ2-4,TRBV7-2,NA
CASSSQGSIAKNIQYF,TGTGCCAGCAGTTCTCAGGGATCTATAGCCAAAAACATTCAGTACTTC,NA,TRBJ2-4,TRBV28,NA
CSADRGRNTEAFF,TGCAGCGCTGACAGGGGGAGGAACACTGAAGCTTTCTTT,once,TRBJ1-1,TRBV29-1,TRBD1
CATLGAPGQGHGYTF,TGTGCCACGCTCGGTGCACCGGGACAGGGGCATGGCTACACCTTC,NA,TRBJ1-2,TRBV6-5,TRBD1
CASSPGTGGLDEQYF,TGCGCCAGCAGCCCAGGCACAGGGGGACTGGACGAGCAGTACTTC,NA,TRBJ2-7,TRBV5-1,TRBD1
CASSVGGTEAFF,TGTGCCAGCAGCGTGGGGGGAACTGAAGCTTTCTTT,NA,TRBJ1-1,TRBV9,NA
CASSPGQAQYNEQFF,TGTGCCAGCTCACCGGGACAGGCACAATACAATGAGCAGTTCTTC,NA,TRBJ2-1,TRBV18,TRBD1
CASSPRVNSYNEQFF,TGTGCCAGCAGCCCCCGTGTAAACTCCTACAATGAGCAGTTCTTC,few,TRBJ2-1,TRBV7-2,NA
CASSSRSSGNTIYF,TGTGCCAGCAGCTCCCGGTCCTCTGGAAACACCATATATTTT,NA,TRBJ1-3,TRBV5-4,NA
CASSAIGTSGRDTQYF,TGTGCCAGTAGTGCGATAGGGACTAGCGGGAGAGATACGCAGTATTTT,NA,TRBJ2-3,TRBV19,TRBD2
CASRGTSGGTDTQYF,TGTGCCAGCAGGGGGACTAGCGGGGGCACAGATACGCAGTATTTT,NA,TRBJ2-3,TRBV28,TRBD2
CASSVSGGNEKLFF,TGTGCCAGCAGCGTTTCAGGGGGGAATGAAAAACTGTTTTTT,NA,TRBJ1-4,TRBV9,TRBD1
CASRGTSGNNEQFF,TGTGCCAGCAGAGGGACTAGCGGGAACAATGAGCAGTTCTTC,NA,TRBJ2-1,TRBV27,TRBD2